The 21 T cell receptor beta chains presented below share a single source sample, sequenced in a study of CD8+ T cells in alopecia areata. Sequencing templates came from extracted RNA that was reverse transcribed into cDNA. Using immunoSEQ multiplex PCR, the repertoire was profiled, and TCRdb retains in-frame clones only, with some absent. The repertoire has some 170,000 clones, 67% of them found once; the top ten carry about 10%. This specimen was CD8+ T cells sorted from blood, taken at week 0. These receptors were obtained from a human donor with alopecia areata.

CDR3 sequence: CASSSGNTEAFF. The DNA for the CDR3 is TGTGCCAGCAGCTCCGGGAACACTGAAGCTTTCTTT. V is TRBV5-6 and J is TRBJ1-1; D gene unclear. Germline-derived CDR1 and CDR2 are SGHDT and YYEEEE. There are 12 residues in the CDR3. The V end lost 3 bases, the J end lost 1 base, and 4 bases lay between the germline ends.

The genes are TRBV27 and TRBJ1-2; D may be TRBD1 (6 bases). V was cut by 5 bases and J by 4 bases, with 17 bases left in between. CDR1 and CDR2 from the germline V gene are MNHEY and SMNVEV (reference sequence). This CDR3 has 15 residues. In DNA, the CDR3 is TGTGCCAGCAGTGGCTCGGGGGGGCTGGGCTATGGCTACACCTTC. Its protein product is CASSGSGGLGYGYTF.

V is TRBV6-1 and J is TRBJ2-1; TRBD1 or TRBD2 may be the D gene (5 bases each). CDR3 length: 13 amino acids. Germline CDR1 reads MNHNS; CDR2 reads SASEGT. The V end was cut by 11 bases, the J end by 4 bases, with 15 bases between. For the CDR3, the DNA is TGTGCCCAAACCCGGGGACCATACAATGAGCAGTTCTTC. The encoded protein is CAQTRGPYNEQFF.

This clone turned up a few times. This chain links TRBV29-1 with TRBJ1-2; D is uncertain. The CDR3 contains 12 residues. The germline CDR1 and CDR2 sequences are SQVTM and ANQGSEA. Trimming cost V 1 base and J 4 bases, with 7 bases left between them. CDR3 sequence (DNA): TGCAGCGTTGAAGCCAGAGCCTATGGCTACACCTTC. Protein sequence: CSVEARAYGYTF.

The chain combines TRBV25-1 with TRBJ2-2, with 12 bases fitting TRBD2. Trimming took 5 bases from V and 7 from J; bases not matched to a gene: 8. The CDR3 is 16 amino acids. Germline values: CDR1 MGHDK, CDR2 SYGVNS. CDR3 nucleotide sequence: TGTGCCAGCAGTACCCCGGGACTAGCGGGTTACGGGGAGCTGTTTTTT. This encodes CASSTPGLAGYGELFF.

This chain connects TRBV23-1 to TRBJ1-6, with D unclear. TRBV23-1 is an ORF for which the function is uncertain. V gave up 2 bases and J gave up 8 bases, with 7 bases separating them. The CDR3 contains 13 residues. The CDR3: CASSQLRYSPLHF. DNA for the CDR3: TGCGCCAGCAGTCAACTACGGTATTCACCCCTCCACTTT.

The chain employs TRBV30 and TRBJ1-2, with TRBD1 as a possible D gene (5 bases). Germline CDR1 reads GTSNPN; CDR2 reads SVGIG (reference sequence). The V gene lost 2 bases and the J gene lost 4 bases, with 11 bases spanning the gap. This CDR3 spans 13 amino acids. CDR3 DNA sequence: TGTGCCTGGAGTTCAGAGGGGTTCTATGGCTACACCTTC. It specifies CAWSSEGFYGYTF.

Only a few counts were recorded for this clone. The chain couples TRBV2 to TRBJ2-3; D not resolved. The germline gives CDR1 SNHLY, CDR2 FYNNEI. V was clipped by 7 bases and J by 6 bases, with 11 bases between them. The CDR3 has 12 residues. CDR3 in amino acids: CASIPNEDTQYF. In DNA form, the CDR3 reads TGTGCCAGCATTCCCAATGAGGATACGCAGTATTTT.

This clone has just a few counts. The rearrangement links TRBV29-1 to TRBJ2-3; unclear D gene. CDR1 SQVTM and CDR2 ANQGSEA come from the germline V gene. Trimming took 3 bases from V and 0 from J, leaving 4 bases between them. This CDR3 is built from 12 residues. The CDR3 coding sequence is TGCAGCGTTGATAACAGCACAGATACGCAGTATTTT. Amino acids: CSVDNSTDTQYF.

V is TRBV19 and J is TRBJ1-3; D is ambiguous. The CDR3 is 14 amino acids. The V gene's germline CDR1 is LNHDA and CDR2 SQIVND (reference sequence). Trimming removed 6 bases from V and 0 bases from J, with 9 bases in between. CDR3 sequence reads: CASREQSSGNTIYF. In nucleotides, the CDR3 is TGTGCCAGTAGGGAGCAAAGCTCTGGAAACACCATATATTTT.

This clone has more than one count but fewer than ten. This chain uses TRBV7-9 with TRBJ1-1; a possible D gene is TRBD1 (6 bases). There are 14 residues in the CDR3. Per germline, CDR1 SEHNR and CDR2 FQNEAQ (reference sequence). Trimming removed 5 bases from V and 3 bases from J, with 13 bases in between. CDR3 amino acids: CASSPDSAYTEAFF. The CDR3 DNA reads as TGTGCCAGCAGCCCGGACAGTGCGTACACTGAAGCTTTCTTT.

This chain joins TRBV29-1 and TRBJ1-2; D gene uncertain. The CDR3 consists of 12 residues. The germline V gene has CDR1 SQVTM and CDR2 ANQGSEA. Between the trimmed V and J ends, which lost 7 bases and 7 bases, there was a span of 16 bases. The DNA for the CDR3 is TGCAGCGCCGGACGGATCGGCGTTGGCTACACCTTC. This sequence encodes CSAGRIGVGYTF.

This rearrangement joins TRBV5-4 to TRBJ2-1; 9 bases are a match to TRBD2. Trimming at V came to 0 bases and at J to 4 bases, leaving 5 bases not matched to a gene. This CDR3 region has 16 residues. Per germline, CDR1 SGHNT and CDR2 YYREEE (reference sequence). As DNA, the CDR3 is TGTGCCAGCAGCTTGGGCCTAGCGGGACCATACAATGAGCAGTTCTTC. Encoded protein: CASSLGLAGPYNEQFF.

The chain combines TRBV13 with TRBJ2-5; D is unresolved. Germline lookup yields CDR1 PRHDT and CDR2 FYEKMQ (reference sequence). This CDR3 is built from 13 residues. The V end was cut by 2 bases, the J end by 3 bases, with 7 bases between. In DNA form, the CDR3 reads TGTGCCAGCAGCTTATATGGGAAAGAGACCCAGTACTTC. Amino acid sequence: CASSLYGKETQYF.

This clone was recorded once. This chain uses TRBV30 with TRBJ2-7, with D perhaps TRBD1 (5 bases). V lost 0 bases, J lost 0 bases, and 6 bases lay in between. This CDR3 has 13 amino acids. Germline lookup yields CDR1 GTSNPN and CDR2 SVGIG (reference sequence). CDR3 in amino acids: CAWSVDSSYEQYF. CDR3 bases: TGTGCCTGGAGTGTAGACAGCTCCTACGAGCAGTACTTC.

The chain carries TRBV29-1 and TRBJ2-1; a weak D match, TRBD1 (5 bases). Looked up from germline, CDR1 is SQVTM and CDR2 is ANQGSEA. The CDR3 extends over 12 amino acids. V shed 7 bases and J shed 4 bases, with 11 bases lying between them. This CDR3 is CSARPGYNEQFF. The CDR3 nucleotides are TGCAGCGCACGACCAGGGTACAATGAGCAGTTCTTC.

The gene calls are TRBV25-1 and TRBJ1-6, with D possibly being TRBD1 (6 bases). V lost 6 bases, J lost 14 bases, and 11 bases lay in between. The CDR3 is 11 amino acids. CDR1 is MGHDK, CDR2 SYGVNS, per germline. This chain's CDR3 is CASRYRETLHF. CDR3 in DNA: TGTGCCAGCAGATACAGGGAAACCCTCCACTTT.

This clone appeared a few times. This chain links TRBV30 with TRBJ2-1; TRBD2 matches at 10 bases. V shed 3 bases, J shed 8 bases, and the junction held 10 bases outside the gene matches. The CDR3 contains 15 residues. The germline V gene has CDR1 GTSNPN and CDR2 SVGIG (reference sequence). CDR3 loop: CAWRGAGGLVYEQFF. The DNA of the CDR3 is TGTGCCTGGAGAGGAGCGGGGGGGCTGGTATATGAGCAGTTCTTC.

The chain uses TRBV9 and TRBJ1-1; D possibly corresponds to TRBD1 (5 bases). Per the germline V gene, CDR1 is SGDLS and CDR2 is YYNGEE. The V gene lost 4 bases and the J gene lost 5 bases, with 15 bases spanning the gap. CDR3 length equals 14 residues. The CDR3 nucleotides read TGTGCCAGCAGCTCCATTACGGGACGAACTGAAGCTTTCTTT. Its translation is CASSSITGRTEAFF.

J is TRBJ2-7 and V is TRBV5-6; D tentatively fits TRBD1 or TRBD2 (5 bases each). CDR3 length equals 14 residues. The germline V gene has CDR1 SGHDT and CDR2 YYEEEE. Trimming took off 0 bases at V and 4 bases at J, with 11 bases between the two ends. CDR3 coding DNA: TGTGCCAGCAGCTTGGATAGGGGCGGGTACGAGCAGTACTTC. It is translated as CASSLDRGGYEQYF.

The V and J genes are TRBV30 and TRBJ2-2; D might be TRBD1 (5 bases). This CDR3 region has 11 residues. From germline, CDR1 is GTSNPN and CDR2 SVGIG (reference sequence). The V end lost 4 bases, the J end lost 6 bases, and 6 bases lay between the germline ends. In DNA form, the CDR3 reads TGTGCCTGGATAGGGGCCGGGGAGCTGTTTTTT. Protein: CAWIGAGELFF.